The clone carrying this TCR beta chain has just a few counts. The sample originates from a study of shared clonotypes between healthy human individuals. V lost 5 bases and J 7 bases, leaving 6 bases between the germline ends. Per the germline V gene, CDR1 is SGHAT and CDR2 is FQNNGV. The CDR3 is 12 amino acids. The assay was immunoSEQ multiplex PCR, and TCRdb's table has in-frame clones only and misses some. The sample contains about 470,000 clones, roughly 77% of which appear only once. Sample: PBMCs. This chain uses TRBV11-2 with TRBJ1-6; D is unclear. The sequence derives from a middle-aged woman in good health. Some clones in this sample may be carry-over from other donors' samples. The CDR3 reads CASSTINSPLHF. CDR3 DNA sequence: TGTGCCAGCAGCACAATCAATTCACCCCTCCACTTT.